This T cell receptor beta chain was sequenced during a study of blood T cell repertoires in COVID-19. On the study more broadly: Material from acute and convalescent COVID-19 was sourced from the United States, Italy and Spain. T cells, B-cell-depleted T cells, or PBMCs supplied cDNA or gDNA.

Methods used by the authors: Quantification of nucleated cells was approximated via reference gene primer amplification. Sequencing was performed with immunoSEQ multiplex PCR; in TCRdb, only in-frame clones are kept and a portion is missing. V and J calls and clone size are as listed in that table; D and trimming were resolved from the DNA. Here the sample spans about 150,000 clones, about 86% being singletons. The CDR3 consists of 15 residues. The V end was cut by 2 bases, the J end by 6 bases, with 15 bases between. Germline values: CDR1 KGHSH, CDR2 LQKENI. This chain joins TRBV18 and TRBJ2-3, with D possibly matching TRBD2 (7 bases). The sequence came from a man aged 50-59 years with active or convalescent COVID-19. Sequencing was performed on peripheral blood. CDR3 sequence (DNA): TGTGCCAGCTCACCATTTTCGGGGGGCCGCGATACGCAGTATTTT. Its translation: CASSPFSGGRDTQYF.